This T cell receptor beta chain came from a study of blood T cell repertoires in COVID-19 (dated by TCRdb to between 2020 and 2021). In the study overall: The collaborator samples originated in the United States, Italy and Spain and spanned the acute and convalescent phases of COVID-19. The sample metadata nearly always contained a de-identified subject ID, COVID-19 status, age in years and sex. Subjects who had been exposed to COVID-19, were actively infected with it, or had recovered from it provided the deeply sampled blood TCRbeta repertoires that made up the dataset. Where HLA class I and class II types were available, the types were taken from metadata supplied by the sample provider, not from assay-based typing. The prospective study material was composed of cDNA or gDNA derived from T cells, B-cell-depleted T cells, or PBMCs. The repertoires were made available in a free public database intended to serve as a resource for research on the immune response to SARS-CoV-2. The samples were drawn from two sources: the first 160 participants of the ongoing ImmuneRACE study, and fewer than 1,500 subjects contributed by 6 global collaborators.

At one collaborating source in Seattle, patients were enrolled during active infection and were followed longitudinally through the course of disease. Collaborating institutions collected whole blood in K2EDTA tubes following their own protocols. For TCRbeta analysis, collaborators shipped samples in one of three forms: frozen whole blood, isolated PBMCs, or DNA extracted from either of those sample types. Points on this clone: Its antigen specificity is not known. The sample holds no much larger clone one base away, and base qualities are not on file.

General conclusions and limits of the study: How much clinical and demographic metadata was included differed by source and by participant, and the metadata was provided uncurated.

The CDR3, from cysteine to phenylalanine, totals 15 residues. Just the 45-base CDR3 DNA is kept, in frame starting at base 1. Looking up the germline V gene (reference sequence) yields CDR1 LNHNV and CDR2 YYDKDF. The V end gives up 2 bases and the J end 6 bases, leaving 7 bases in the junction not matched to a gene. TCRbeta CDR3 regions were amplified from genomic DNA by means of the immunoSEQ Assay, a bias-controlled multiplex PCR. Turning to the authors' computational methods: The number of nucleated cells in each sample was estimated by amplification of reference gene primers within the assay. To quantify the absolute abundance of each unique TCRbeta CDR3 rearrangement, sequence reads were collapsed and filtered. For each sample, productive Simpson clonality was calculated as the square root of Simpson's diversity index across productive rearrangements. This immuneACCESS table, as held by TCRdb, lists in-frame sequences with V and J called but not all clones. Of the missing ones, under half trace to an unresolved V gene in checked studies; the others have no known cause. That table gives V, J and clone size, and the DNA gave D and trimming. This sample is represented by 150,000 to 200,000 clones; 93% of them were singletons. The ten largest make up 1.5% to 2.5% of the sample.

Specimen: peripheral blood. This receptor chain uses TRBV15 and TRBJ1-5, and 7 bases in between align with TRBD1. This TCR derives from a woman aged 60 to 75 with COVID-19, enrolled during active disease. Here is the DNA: TGTGCCACCAGCAGAACCCGACAGGGCGGTCAGCCCCAGCATTTT. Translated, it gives CATSRTRQGGQPQHF. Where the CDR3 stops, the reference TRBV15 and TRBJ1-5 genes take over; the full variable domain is DAMVIQNPRYQVTQFGKPVTLSCSQTLNHNVMYWYQQKSSQAPKLLFHYYDKDFNNEADTPDNFQSRRPNTSFCFLDIRSPGLGDTAMYLCATSRTRQGGQPQHFGDGTRLSIL.